This T cell receptor (beta chain) was sequenced for a study of shared clonotypes between healthy human individuals (dated by TCRdb to the early 2020s). Turning to the overall study: Three men and a couple of women, aged 18 to 49 years, made up the cohort. Leukapheresis yielded between about 0.85 and 10 billion PBMCs per donor. For each donor, three plates each were used for CD4 naive and CD4 memory, two plates were used for CD8 naive, and one plate was used for CD8 memory. To increase sequencing depth and limit assay-specific biases, TCR repertoire library preparation and sequencing were carried out by different laboratories using diverse techniques. Blood TCR repertoires of roughly 5 healthy adults were deeply sequenced to estimate repertoire size and the extent of clonotype sharing between individuals. The paper's findings and limits, for the study overall: Incomplete sequencing was indicated by rarefaction of sorted-subset datasets, despite the large sequencing depth. Pairwise subsampling led to the expectation that sequencing depth would affect the degree of clonotype sharing among donors. Sharing across several donors was observed for about 5% of naive CD4, less than 4% of naive CD8, about 2.3% of memory CD4, and roughly 0.43% of memory CD8 clonotypes. Clonotypes shared by all four sorted-subset donors showed higher generation probabilities than non-shared clonotypes. Sampling was restricted to blood, and TCR repertoires in tissues likely differ from the TCR repertoires found in blood. Naive subsets generally had larger estimated clonotype richness than memory subsets. The small number of donors limited the genetic and exposure-history diversity represented.

The CDR3 measures 14 amino acids from cysteine to phenylalanine. The only DNA kept is the CDR3, 42 bases in frame from the first base. Between the V and J ends, shortened by 1 base and 2 bases respectively, the junction contains 9 bases. As encoded in the germline V gene, CDR1 is MGHRA while CDR2 is YSYEKL. Healthy HIV-negative adults with no recently reported acute infections or vaccinations were included as donors. Every donor was a Caucasian adult residing in Nashville, Tennessee, USA. Magnetic negative selection was used to enrich CD4+ T cells, after which naive cells were positively selected on CD45RA and the negative fraction became the memory subset. Blood was obtained by leukapheresis, after which PBMCs were separated by Ficoll-Histopaque density gradient centrifugation and cryopreserved in liquid nitrogen vapor phase. Analytical flow cytometry was used to check the purity and quantity of each magnetically sorted T cell population. Each sorted fraction had its genomic DNA isolated and then quantified by UV absorbance on a Nanodrop 2000c.

Using the deep immunoSEQ assay, multiplex PCR amplified TCR CDR3 regions from genomic DNA. For each cell subset, the extracted genomic DNA was distributed evenly across all wells of several immunoSEQ 96-well plates, and each plate served as one replicate. Each replicate PCR for sorted subsets received about 220 ng genomic DNA, equal to tens of thousands of T cell genomes. The purified libraries were quantified using a Qubit 3.0 fluorometer, sized with a Bioanalyzer 2100, and then quantified again using the KAPA Library Quantification kit. A separate single-read 150-cycle Illumina NextSeq 550 flow cell was used to sequence each immunoSEQ 96-well plate. Per the original workflow: The immunoSEQ output contained only junctional sequences without quality scores, so filtering could not match that applied to full-length reads. To assign V/J genes and CDR3, sequences were annotated against IMGT germline references using PyIR, a Python wrapper for IgBLAST v1.9. Any read was removed if the V/J assignment was weak (E-value above 1e-6), the CDR3 was missing, or the read contained stop codons, out-of-frame junctions, or ambiguous translated residues. A V3J clonotype was defined by an identical inferred V gene, J gene, and CDR3 amino acid sequence. Percentage overlap between repertoires was calculated by dividing the number of shared unique clonotypes by the size of the smaller repertoire. Richness of each repertoire was evaluated using RTK rarefaction, the Chao1 estimator, and Recon v2.1 estimates of unobserved clonotypes. For all TCRbeta clonotypes obtained by the gDNA method from four donors, generation probabilities were computed with OLGA. The table comes from immuneACCESS by way of TCRdb, which keeps in-frame sequences with V and J called. Part of the clones is missing from these tables; in studies checked, under half for an unresolved V gene and the rest for unknown reasons. For V, J and clone size, that table is used; D and trimming come from the DNA. Across this sample there are around 940,000 clones, with over 60% seen only once. Jointly, the top ten make up around 1.4% of the sample.

This clone appeared once. Which antigen it targets is not known. One base away there is no much larger clone; base qualities are not given. The chain is made from TRBV4-1 and TRBJ2-7; the D gene could be either TRBD1 or TRBD2, each agreeing at 5 bases. Material for sequencing was memory CD4+ T cells sorted from blood. The cell subset or site label, read with the paper, signifies: CD45RA-negative fraction. The receptor was isolated from a young man in good health. The DNA reads as follows: TGCGCCAGCAGCCAAGCCGGGACCACCTACGAGCAGTACTTC. This sequence encodes CASSQAGTTYEQYF.